The entry below gives a single T cell receptor (beta chain) sequence along with its context. Its specificity is unknown. There are 14 residues in the CDR3. CDR1 is SGHVS, CDR2 FQNEAQ, per germline. The ends were cut back, 5 bases at V and 2 bases at J, with 12 bases in the middle. Assay: immunoSEQ multiplex PCR; the TCRdb copy retains only in-frame clones and omits some. The sample records tens of thousands of clones, 90% to 95% being singletons. Time point specified: week 11, during vaccination. The vaccine gave 300 ug of a 20-mer mutant IDH1 peptide subcutaneously per dose. The donors' diagnosis was new WHO grade 3 or 4 astrocytoma that was IDH1-mutant and ATRX-lost. These data are taken from a study of a mutant IDH1 vaccine in newly diagnosed glioma. Study summary: All eight of the vaccinations patients received fell in weeks 1, 3, 5, 7, 11, 15, 19 and 23. First vaccine doses came 4-6 weeks after radiotherapy alone, or with temozolomide cycles. Treated patients had a mean age of roughly 39 years and a roughly 60% male, approximately 38% female split.

V and J are TRBV7-8 and TRBJ1-1; tentative D call: TRBD1 (5 bases). Sequencing was performed on PBMCs, taken from a glioma patient whose treatment included an IDH1 peptide vaccine. This clonotype was obtained from a man between 50 and 59 years old with glioma. CDR3 DNA sequence: TGTGCCAGCAGCCTCGGGACGGCTAACACTGAAGCTTTCTTT. It is translated as CASSLGTANTEAFF.